This T cell receptor beta chain stems from a study of T cells in Graves' hyperthyroidism and ophthalmopathy. About the research overall: Peripheral blood was drawn at first diagnosis, prior to all treatment.

The investigators amplified TCR beta CDR3 regions from RNA transcripts. HTBI primers were used for first-round RT-PCR of the TCR CDR3. TCRdb itself ran the multiplex PCR reads through MiXCR, one entry per CDR3 protein. The profile shows a few hundred thousand distinct CDR3 sequences, around 20% of them singletons. This clonotype was seen ten or more times. Uncontrolled infection, other autoimmune disease, pregnancy and lactation each barred patients from inclusion. The V end was cut by 3 bases, the J end by 2 bases, with 13 bases between. Germline V lookup: CDR1 DFQATT, CDR2 SNEGSKA (reference sequence). The CDR3 is made up of 14 amino acids.

J is TRBJ1-2 and V is TRBV20-1; D is perhaps TRBD1 (6 bases). The source is a man aged 18 to 30 with Graves' ophthalmopathy. What was sequenced was blood. DNA for the CDR3: TGCAGTGCTAGCGCGGGGGCAACAAACTATGGCTACACCTTC. This translates into CSASAGATNYGYTF.